The clone carrying this T cell receptor (beta chain) was counted at least ten times. Its antigen is not identified. The study left out patients who had uncontrolled infection, other autoimmune disease, pregnancy or lactation. Fresh 10 ml peripheral blood yielded PBMCs. The CDR3 regions of TCR beta were amplified from RNA transcripts. TCR CDR3 regions were first amplified by RT-PCR with HTBI primers. TCRdb passed the multiplex PCR reads through MiXCR, listing each CDR3 protein once. In the table there are a few hundred thousand distinct CDR3 sequences, around 15% of which are singletons. CDR1 is GTSNPN and CDR2 is SVGIG in the germline V gene (reference sequence). CDR3 length equals 16 residues. Trimming cost V 0 bases and J 3 bases; bases outside gene matches: 8. The data belong to a study of T cells in Graves' hyperthyroidism and ophthalmopathy. Study observations and caveats: Most thyroid-expanded clonotypes above 0.001 were also found in blood.

This clonotype was obtained from a woman aged 55-69 years with Graves' ophthalmopathy. Sequencing was done on a sample of blood. This chain joins TRBV30 and TRBJ2-7; 10 bases map to TRBD2. DNA of the CDR3: TGTGCCTGGAGTGTTGAGTTGGGACTAGCGCGCTACGAGCAGTACTTC. This translates into CAWSVELGLARYEQYF.